This TCR beta chain was profiled in a study of cytomegalovirus exposure and HLA in healthy donors. The CDR3 runs to 17 residues. Germline assignment: CDR1 SGHTA and CDR2 FQGNSA. V lost 3 bases, J lost 0 bases, and 5 bases stayed unmatched. 60 Vbeta and 13 Jbeta primers were used in PCR. The table came from immunoSEQ multiplex PCR; TCRdb's copy has only in-frame clones and leaves some out. The sample holds about 250,000 clones, 75% to 90% seen once. Of note for this clone: Its antigen is not known.

These donors counted as nominally healthy when sampled, but unrecorded immune exposures were likely. Regarding the study as a whole: Earlier analysis looked at TCR beta V segments, and most were productive about 90% or about 30% of the time. Trimming of TCR beta V- and J-genes showed a link, identified in a later analysis, to a missense DCLRE1C variant. Researchers reported in a later analysis that common viral pathogens appeared linked to several top clusters.

The material sequenced was PBMCs. The chain employs TRBV7-2 and TRBJ2-2; 9 nucleotides match TRBD2. The receptor comes from a girl aged 2-9 years in good health and CMV-seronegative. CDR3 residues: CASSFVSGGSNTGELFF. The CDR3 DNA sequence: TGTGCCAGCAGCTTTGTGAGCGGGGGGTCGAACACCGGGGAGCTGTTTTTT.